The clone carrying this T cell receptor beta chain was recorded a few times. Original data processing: It was from reference gene primer amplification that nucleated cell counts were estimated. Generated by immunoSEQ multiplex PCR, the TCRdb table keeps only in-frame clones and is missing some. The DNA gave D and trimming, while V, J and clone size come from that table. The sample lists around 400,000 clones, 87% occurring once. This specimen belongs to a study of blood T cell repertoires in COVID-19. Study-level background: PBMCs, B-cell-depleted T cells, or T cells provided the cDNA or gDNA that made up the material.

The CDR3 consists of 14 residues. The germline gives CDR1 SGDLS, CDR2 YYNGEE. Trimming cost V 3 bases and J 0 bases; bases outside gene matches: 3. The TCR sequence derives from a young woman with COVID-19, enrolled during active disease. What was sequenced was peripheral blood. This chain connects TRBV9 to TRBJ2-7; TRBD1 aligns across 7 bases. CDR3 sequence reads: CASSGTGSSYEQYF. As DNA, the CDR3 is TGTGCCAGCAGCGGGACAGGCAGCTCCTACGAGCAGTACTTC.